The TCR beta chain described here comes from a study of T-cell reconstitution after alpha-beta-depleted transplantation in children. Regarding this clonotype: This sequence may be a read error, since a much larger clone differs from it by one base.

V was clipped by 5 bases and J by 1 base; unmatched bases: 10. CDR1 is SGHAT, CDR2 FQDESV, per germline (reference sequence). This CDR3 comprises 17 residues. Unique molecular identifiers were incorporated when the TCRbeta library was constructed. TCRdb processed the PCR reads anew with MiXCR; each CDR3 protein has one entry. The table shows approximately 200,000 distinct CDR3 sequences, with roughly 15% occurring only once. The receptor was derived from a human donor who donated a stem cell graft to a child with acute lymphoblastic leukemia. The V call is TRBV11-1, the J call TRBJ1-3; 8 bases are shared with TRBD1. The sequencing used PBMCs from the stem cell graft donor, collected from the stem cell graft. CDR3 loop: CASSLRQGPNSGNTIYF. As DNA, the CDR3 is TGTGCCAGCAGCCTCCGACAGGGGCCTAATTCTGGAAACACCATATATTTT.